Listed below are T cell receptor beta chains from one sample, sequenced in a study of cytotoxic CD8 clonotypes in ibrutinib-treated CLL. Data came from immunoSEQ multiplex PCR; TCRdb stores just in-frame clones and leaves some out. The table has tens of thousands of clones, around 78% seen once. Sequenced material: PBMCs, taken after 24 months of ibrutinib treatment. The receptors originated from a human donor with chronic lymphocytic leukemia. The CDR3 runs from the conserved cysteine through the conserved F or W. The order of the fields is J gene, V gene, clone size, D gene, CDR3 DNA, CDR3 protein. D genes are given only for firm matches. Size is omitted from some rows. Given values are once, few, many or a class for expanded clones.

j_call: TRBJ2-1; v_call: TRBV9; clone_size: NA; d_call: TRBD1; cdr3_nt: TGTGCCAGCAGCGTAGCGACAGGGACCTACAATGAGCAGTTCTTC; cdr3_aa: CASSVATGTYNEQFF
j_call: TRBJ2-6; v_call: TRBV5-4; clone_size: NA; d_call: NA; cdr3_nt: TGCGCCAGCAGCCAAGATAACAGTGCTGGGGCCAACGTCCTGACTTTC; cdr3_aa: CASSQDNSAGANVLTF
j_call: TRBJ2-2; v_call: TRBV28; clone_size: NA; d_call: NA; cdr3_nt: TGTGCCAGCAGTTTAAAATTGGGACACTCGAACACCGGGGAGCTGTTTTTT; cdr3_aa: CASSLKLGHSNTGELFF
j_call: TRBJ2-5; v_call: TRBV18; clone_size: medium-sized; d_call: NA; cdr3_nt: TGTGCCAGCTCACCACGCAGGCCTGGGGAGACCCAGTACTTC; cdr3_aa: CASSPRRPGETQYF
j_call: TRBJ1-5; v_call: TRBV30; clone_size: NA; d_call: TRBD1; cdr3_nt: TGTGCCTGGGCTGTAGACAGGGAAGCCGGTCAGCCCCAGCATTTT; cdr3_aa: CAWAVDREAGQPQHF
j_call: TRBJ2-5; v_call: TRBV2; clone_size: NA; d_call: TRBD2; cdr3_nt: TGTGCCAGCATTCGATCGACTAGCGGGACTGAGACCCAGTACTTC; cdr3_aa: CASIRSTSGTETQYF
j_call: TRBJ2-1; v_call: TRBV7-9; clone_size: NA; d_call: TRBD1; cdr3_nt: TGTGCCAGCAGCTTATCGGGACAGGGCTCAGGTAATGAGCAGTTCTTC; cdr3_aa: CASSLSGQGSGNEQFF
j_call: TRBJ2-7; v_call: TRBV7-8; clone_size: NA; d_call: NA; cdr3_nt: TGTGCCAGCAGCTTGGGTGAGGAGGGTGGGTACGAGCAGTACTTC; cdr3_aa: CASSLGEEGGYEQYF
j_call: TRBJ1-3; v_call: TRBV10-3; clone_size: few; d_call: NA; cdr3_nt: TGTGCCATCAGTGGCACCGGCTCTGGAAACACCATATATTTT; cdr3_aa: CAISGTGSGNTIYF
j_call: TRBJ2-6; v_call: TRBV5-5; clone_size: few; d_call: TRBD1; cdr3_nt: TGTGCCAGCAGCCCCCGGGACAGTGAGATCCCGGCCAACGTCCTGACTTTC; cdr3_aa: CASSPRDSEIPANVLTF
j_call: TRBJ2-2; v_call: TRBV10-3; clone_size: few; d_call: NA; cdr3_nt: TGTGCCATCAGTGAGTTTGGGGGTTCGAACACCGGGGAGCTGTTTTTT; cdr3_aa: CAISEFGGSNTGELFF
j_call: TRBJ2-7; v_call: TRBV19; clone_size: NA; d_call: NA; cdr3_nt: TGTGCCAGTAGTAAAAACCGGGGGTACGAGCAGTACTTC; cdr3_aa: CASSKNRGYEQYF
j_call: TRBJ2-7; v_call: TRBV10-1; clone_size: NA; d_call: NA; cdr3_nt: TGCGCCACTATACGGGGCGAGCAGTACTTC; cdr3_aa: CATIRGEQYF
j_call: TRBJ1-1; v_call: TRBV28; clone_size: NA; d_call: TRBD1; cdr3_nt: TGTGCCAGCAGCGGACAGGGGCGTGAAGCTTTCTTT; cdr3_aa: CASSGQGREAFF
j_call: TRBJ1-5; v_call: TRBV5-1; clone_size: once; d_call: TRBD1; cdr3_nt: TGCGCCAGCAGCTTGGAGGGACAGGGGAGCCAGCCCCAGCATTTT; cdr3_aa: CASSLEGQGSQPQHF
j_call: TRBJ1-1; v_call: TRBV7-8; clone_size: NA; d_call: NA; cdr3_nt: TGTGCCAGCAGCTTAGTCGGCAGGGGAAACACTGAAGCTTTCTTT; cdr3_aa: CASSLVGRGNTEAFF
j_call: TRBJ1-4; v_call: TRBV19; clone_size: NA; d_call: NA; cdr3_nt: TGTGCCAGTAGTAACACAGCTTGGGGGGAAAAACTGTTTTTT; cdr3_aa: CASSNTAWGEKLFF
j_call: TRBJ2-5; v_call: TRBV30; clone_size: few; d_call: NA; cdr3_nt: TGTGCCTGGAGTCCCCAGGGGCGAAGAGGGACCCAGTACTTC; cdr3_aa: CAWSPQGRRGTQYF
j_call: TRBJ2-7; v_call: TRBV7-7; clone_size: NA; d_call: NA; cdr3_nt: TGTGCCAGCAGCAATTTCCTTGGAGACGAGCAGTACTTC; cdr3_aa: CASSNFLGDEQYF
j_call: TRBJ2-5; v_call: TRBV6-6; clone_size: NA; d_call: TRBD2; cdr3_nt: TGTGCCAGCAGTTACTCTCCGGGAGGAGAGACCCAGTACTTC; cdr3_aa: CASSYSPGGETQYF
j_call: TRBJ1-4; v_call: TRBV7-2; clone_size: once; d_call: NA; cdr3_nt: TGTGCCAGCACCCTGGTTTCAACTAATGAAAAACTGTTTTTT; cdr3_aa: CASTLVSTNEKLFF
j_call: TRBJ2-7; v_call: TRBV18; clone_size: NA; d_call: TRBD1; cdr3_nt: TGTGCCAGCTCACCACAGGGACAGGGGACCTACGAGCAGTACTTC; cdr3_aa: CASSPQGQGTYEQYF
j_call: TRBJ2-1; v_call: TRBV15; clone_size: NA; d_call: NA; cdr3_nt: TGTGCCACCAGCAACCGGGACCCCCGGGATGAGCAGTTCTTC; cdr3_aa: CATSNRDPRDEQFF
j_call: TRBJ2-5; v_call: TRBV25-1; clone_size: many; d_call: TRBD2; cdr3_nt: TGTGCCAGCAGTGAACGGGGGGGGGAAGAGACCCAGTACTTC; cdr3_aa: CASSERGGEETQYF
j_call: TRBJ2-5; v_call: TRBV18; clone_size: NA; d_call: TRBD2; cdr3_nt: TGTGCCAGCTCACCACCTATAACAAGCGGGAGGGCCGAACGAGAGACCCAGTACTTC; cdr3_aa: CASSPPITSGRAERETQYF
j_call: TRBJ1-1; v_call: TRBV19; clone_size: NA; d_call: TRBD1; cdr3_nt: TGTGCCAGTAGTATAGGGGACAGGGGGCGCAGGGACACTGAAGCTTTCTTT; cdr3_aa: CASSIGDRGRRDTEAFF
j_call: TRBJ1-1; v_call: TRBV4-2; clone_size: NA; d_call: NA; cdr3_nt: TGTGCCAGCAGCCAAGATCGCGGCAGAGAAGCTTTCTTT; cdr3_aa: CASSQDRGREAFF
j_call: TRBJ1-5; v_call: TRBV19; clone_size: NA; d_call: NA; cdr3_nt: TGTGCCAGTAGTTTGCAGGGTGAGGCAAGTAATCAGCCCCAGCATTTT; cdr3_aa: CASSLQGEASNQPQHF
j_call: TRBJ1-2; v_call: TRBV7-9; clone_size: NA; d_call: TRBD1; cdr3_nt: TGTGCCAGCAGCGCGGACAGGTTCTATGGCTACACCTTC; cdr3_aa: CASSADRFYGYTF
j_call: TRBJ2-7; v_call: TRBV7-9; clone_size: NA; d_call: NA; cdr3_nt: TGTGCCAGCAGCCTTCCCGGGTCTGGCCACGAGCAGTACTTC; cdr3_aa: CASSLPGSGHEQYF
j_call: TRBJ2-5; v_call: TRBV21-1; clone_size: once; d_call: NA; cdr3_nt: TGTGCCAGCAGCAAAGGGACCCTGGGTGGACAGGAGACCCAAGAGACCCAGTACTTC; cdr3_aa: CASSKGTLGGQETQETQYF
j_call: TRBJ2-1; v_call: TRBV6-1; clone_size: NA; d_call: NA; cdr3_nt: TGTGCCAGCAGTGAAACCCCTTGGAGTGAGCAGTTCTTC; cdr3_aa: CASSETPWSEQFF
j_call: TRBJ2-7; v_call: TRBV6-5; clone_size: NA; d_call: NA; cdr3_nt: TGTGCCAGCAGTTACTCGAGGCTAACCTACGAGCAGTACTTC; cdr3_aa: CASSYSRLTYEQYF
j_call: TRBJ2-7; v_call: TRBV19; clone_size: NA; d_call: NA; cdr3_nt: TGTGCCAGTAGTATTTGGGGGACAAATTCCTACGAGCAGTACTTC; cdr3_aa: CASSIWGTNSYEQYF
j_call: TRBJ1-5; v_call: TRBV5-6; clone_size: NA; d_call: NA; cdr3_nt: TGTGCCAGCAGCTTGATTTACCAAAACAATCAGCCCCAGCATTTT; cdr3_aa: CASSLIYQNNQPQHF
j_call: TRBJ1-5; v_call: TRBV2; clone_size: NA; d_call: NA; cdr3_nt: TGTGCCAGCGGAGGTGATTCGGGGAGTAGTCAGCCCCAGCATTTT; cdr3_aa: CASGGDSGSSQPQHF
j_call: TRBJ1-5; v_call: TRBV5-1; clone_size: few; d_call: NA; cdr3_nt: TGCGCCAGCAGCTTGGACGGATATAGCAATCAGCCCCAGCATTTT; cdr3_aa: CASSLDGYSNQPQHF
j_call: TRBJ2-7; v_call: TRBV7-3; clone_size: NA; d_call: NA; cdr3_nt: TGTGCCAGCAGCTTCGACGGTAGCTCCTACGAGCAGTACTTC; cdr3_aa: CASSFDGSSYEQYF
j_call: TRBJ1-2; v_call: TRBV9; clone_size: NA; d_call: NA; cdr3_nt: TGTGCCAGCAGCGTAGAGGCAGGGTATGGCTACACCTTC; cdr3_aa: CASSVEAGYGYTF
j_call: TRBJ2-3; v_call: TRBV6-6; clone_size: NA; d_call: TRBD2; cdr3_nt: TGTGCCAGCAGTCCCAGACTAGCGGGAGTCCCAGATACGCAGTATTTT; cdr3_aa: CASSPRLAGVPDTQYF
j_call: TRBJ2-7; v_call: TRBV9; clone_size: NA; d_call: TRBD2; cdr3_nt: TGTGCCAGCAGCCAGGCCCTAGCGGGAGGGGGCGAGCAGTACTTC; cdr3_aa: CASSQALAGGGEQYF